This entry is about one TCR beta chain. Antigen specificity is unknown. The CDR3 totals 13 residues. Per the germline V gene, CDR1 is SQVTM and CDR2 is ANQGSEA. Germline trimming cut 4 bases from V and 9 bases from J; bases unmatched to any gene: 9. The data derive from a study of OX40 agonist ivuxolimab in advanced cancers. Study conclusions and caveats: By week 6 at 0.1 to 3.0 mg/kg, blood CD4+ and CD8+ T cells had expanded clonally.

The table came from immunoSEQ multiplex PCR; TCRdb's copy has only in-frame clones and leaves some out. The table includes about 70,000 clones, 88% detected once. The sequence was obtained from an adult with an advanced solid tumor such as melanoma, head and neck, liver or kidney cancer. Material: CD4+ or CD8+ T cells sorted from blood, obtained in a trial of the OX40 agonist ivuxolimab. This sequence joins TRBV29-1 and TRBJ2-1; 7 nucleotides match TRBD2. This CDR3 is CSVAGRLQGEQFF. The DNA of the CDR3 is TGCAGCGTTGCCGGGAGGCTCCAAGGTGAGCAGTTCTTC.